One and the same sample provided the 17 T cell receptor beta chains below, sequenced in a study of identifying expanded T cells in peripheral blood (dated 2019 in TCRdb). The library was made by the immunoSEQ multiplex PCR assay. This immuneACCESS table, as held by TCRdb, lists in-frame sequences with V and J called but not all clones. Of the missing ones, under half trace to an unresolved V gene in checked studies; the others have no known cause. The sample includes tens of thousands of clones, with around 82% observed a single time. The ten largest account for 14% of the sample. The sequenced material came from blood. The source is a person aged 18 to 75 in good health.

V and J are TRBV7-8 and TRBJ2-7; 7 bases map to TRBD1. This CDR3 contains 13 residues. The J segment lost 4 bases and the V segment lost 6 bases, leaving 6 bases of the junction unmatched. Looked up from germline, CDR1 is SGHVS and CDR2 is FQNEAQ. CDR3 bases: TGTGCCAGCAGGACAGGGACCACTTACGAGCAGTACTTC. Its translation: CASRTGTTYEQYF.

About this clone itself: The junction differs from germline at one of its ends, possibly a read error. V gene TRBV2 combines with J gene TRBJ1-2, with TRBD1 matching over 8 bases. CDR3 length: 13 amino acids. Germline assignment: CDR1 SNHLY and CDR2 FYNNEI. The CDR3 sequence: CAGRPWTGRGYTF. Here the CDR3 DNA reads TGTGCCGGCAGGCCTTGGACAGGGAGAGGCTACACCTTC.

The rearrangement uses TRBV7-2 and TRBJ2-2, with no clear D. V was cut by 5 bases and J by 5 bases, with 21 bases left in between. Germline V lookup: CDR1 SGHTA, CDR2 FQGNSA. The CDR3 loop spans 17 amino acids. The CDR3 reads CASSPAHWVLVTGELFF. CDR3 nucleotide sequence: TGTGCCAGCAGCCCAGCACACTGGGTATTGGTTACCGGGGAGCTGTTTTTT.

The V call is TRBV19, the J call TRBJ2-2; 7 bases line up with TRBD2. Losses at the gene ends were 7 bases for V and 4 bases for J; bases not matched to a gene: 12. The CDR3 has 16 residues. Germline CDR1 is LNHDA and CDR2 is SQIVND (reference sequence). The DNA of the CDR3 is TGTGCCAGTAAGTTCGGAGCGGGGAGTCCCACCGGGGAGCTGTTTTTT. Its translation: CASKFGAGSPTGELFF. Together with reference TRBV19 and TRBJ2-2, the CDR3 gives the full variable domain: DGGITQSPKYLFRKEGQNVTLSCEQNLNHDAMYWYRQDPGQGLRLIYYSQIVNDFQKGDIAEGYSVSREKKESFPLTVTSAQKNPTAFYLCASKFGAGSPTGELFFGEGSRLTVL.

V gene TRBV7-9 combines with J gene TRBJ2-3, with D perhaps matching TRBD1 (6 bases). The CDR3 length is 16 residues. Germline V gene sequence: CDR1 SEHNR, CDR2 FQNEAQ (reference sequence). V dropped 5 bases and J dropped 2 bases, with 17 bases sitting between them. CDR3 loop: CASSQGTARDTDTQYF. DNA of the CDR3: TGTGCCAGCAGCCAGGGGACGGCCCGGGACACAGATACGCAGTATTTT.

V is TRBV19 and J is TRBJ2-5; D unclear. The CDR3 sequence is 17 residues long. V lost 5 bases to trimming and J lost 2 bases, with 21 bases between them. Per germline, CDR1 LNHDA and CDR2 SQIVND (reference sequence). CDR3 loop: CASSDWARQGGQETQYF. In DNA form, the CDR3 reads TGTGCCAGTAGTGATTGGGCCAGGCAAGGTGGTCAAGAGACCCAGTACTTC.

In its sample, this clone was seen a few times. The chain employs TRBV6-4 and TRBJ1-6, with D uncertain. The CDR3 is 15 amino acids. The germline V gene has CDR1 MRHNA and CDR2 SNTAGT. V was shortened by 6 bases and J by 6 bases, with 15 bases between the two germline ends. Here the CDR3 reads CASRIRTFRNSPLHF. The CDR3 nucleotides are TGTGCCAGCAGGATTCGGACTTTCCGTAATTCACCCCTCCACTTT.

This chain connects TRBV30 to TRBJ1-2; D perhaps matches TRBD1 (5 bases). The germline V and J ends were trimmed by 2 bases and 5 bases, with 15 bases remaining between them. The CDR3 sequence is 14 residues long. Germline lookup yields CDR1 GTSNPN and CDR2 SVGIG (reference sequence). Here the CDR3 reads CAWSPQGFTYGYTF. Here the CDR3 DNA reads TGTGCCTGGAGTCCCCAGGGCTTCACTTATGGCTACACCTTC. Complete variable domain (other parts from reference TRBV30 and TRBJ1-2): SQTIHQWPATLVQPVGSPLSLECTVEGTSNPNLYWYRQAAGRGLQLLFYSVGIGQISSEVPQNLSASRPQDRQFILSSKKLLLSDSGFYLCAWSPQGFTYGYTFGSGTRLTVV.

V and J are TRBV15 and TRBJ2-5; TRBD1 agrees at 7 bases. Germline loops: CDR1 LNHNV, CDR2 YYDKDF (reference sequence). The V segment lost 3 bases and the J segment 11 bases; nucleotides outside the gene matches: 12. CDR3 length equals 14 residues. DNA of the CDR3: TGTGCCACCAGCAGTACAGGGGAGCAGGGAAGACAGTACTTC. This codes for CATSSTGEQGRQYF.

This chain links TRBV9 with TRBJ1-1; TRBD1 is a possible D gene (6 bases). V lost 0 bases and J lost 4, with 10 bases in between. Germline loops: CDR1 SGDLS, CDR2 YYNGEE. This CDR3 region has 14 residues. The CDR3 loop reads CASSVGGQGTEAFF. The CDR3 DNA is TGTGCCAGCAGCGTAGGGGGGCAGGGCACTGAAGCTTTCTTT.

In this sample, this clone turned up a few times. The rearrangement joins TRBV6-6 to TRBJ1-5; possible D gene TRBD1, 5 bases. V shed 4 bases and J shed 6 bases, with 19 bases lying between them. CDR3 length equals 16 residues. CDR1 is MNHNY, CDR2 SVGAGI, per germline (reference sequence). The CDR3 region has the DNA TGTGCCAGCAGTTCCTCCCTGAGCAGGGTAGGTCAGCCCCAGCATTTT. It translates to CASSSSLSRVGQPQHF.

The table lists this clone with a count of one. The chain couples TRBV7-9 to TRBJ1-1; D ambiguous. The CDR3 contains 13 residues. Germline CDR1 SEHNR, CDR2 FQNEAQ (reference sequence). The V and J ends lost 4 bases and 5 bases respectively, with 11 bases between them. The CDR3 region has the DNA TGTGCCAGCAGCTCCAGGCCGGGGACTGAAGCTTTCTTT. This translates into CASSSRPGTEAFF.

The rearrangement links TRBV23-1 to TRBJ1-3; the D gene is possibly TRBD1 (5 bases). TRBV23-1 qualifies as an ORF whose function is uncertain. The ends were cut back, 1 base at V and 8 bases at J, with 9 bases in the middle. The CDR3 consists of 13 residues. The CDR3 nucleotides are TGCGCCAGCAGTCAATTGATGGGGCACACCATATATTTT. It codes for CASSQLMGHTIYF.

CDR3 sequence: CASSLIGDSGTEQYF. Written as DNA, the CDR3 is TGTGCCAGCAGCTTGATAGGCGATAGCGGGACCGAGCAGTACTTC. The gene calls are TRBV5-4 and TRBJ2-7, with TRBD2 identical over 8 bases. Germline V gives CDR1 SGHNT, CDR2 YYREEE (reference sequence). The CDR3 runs 15 residues. J lost 6 bases, V lost 1 base, and 9 bases had no gene match.

The V and J genes are TRBV28 and TRBJ2-7; 15 bases fit TRBD2. The trim removed 8 bases at V and 3 bases at J, leaving 8 bases unmatched. The germline V gene encodes CDR1 MDHEN and CDR2 SYDVKM. The CDR3 is 16 residues long. CDR3 sequence (DNA): TGTGCCAGCCGCGGGACTAGCGGGGGGAGGGGCTACGAGCAGTACGTC. This translates into CASRGTSGGRGYEQYV.

The genes are TRBV6-1 and TRBJ2-7; unclear D gene. The CDR3 has 11 amino acids. Germline values: CDR1 MNHNS, CDR2 SASEGT. Deletions cut 9 bases from V and 7 bases from J, with 13 bases between. The CDR3 sequence is CASSHPEEQYF. The CDR3 coding sequence is TGTGCCAGTTCTCATCCGGAAGAGCAGTACTTC.

This sequence joins TRBV7-8 and TRBJ2-2, with unresolved D. From germline, CDR1 is SGHVS and CDR2 FQNEAQ. This CDR3 comprises 13 residues. V lost 2 bases, J lost 4 bases, and 5 bases lay in between. CDR3 residues: CASSLLVTGELFF. The CDR3 DNA is TGTGCCAGCAGCTTATTGGTCACCGGGGAGCTGTTTTTT.